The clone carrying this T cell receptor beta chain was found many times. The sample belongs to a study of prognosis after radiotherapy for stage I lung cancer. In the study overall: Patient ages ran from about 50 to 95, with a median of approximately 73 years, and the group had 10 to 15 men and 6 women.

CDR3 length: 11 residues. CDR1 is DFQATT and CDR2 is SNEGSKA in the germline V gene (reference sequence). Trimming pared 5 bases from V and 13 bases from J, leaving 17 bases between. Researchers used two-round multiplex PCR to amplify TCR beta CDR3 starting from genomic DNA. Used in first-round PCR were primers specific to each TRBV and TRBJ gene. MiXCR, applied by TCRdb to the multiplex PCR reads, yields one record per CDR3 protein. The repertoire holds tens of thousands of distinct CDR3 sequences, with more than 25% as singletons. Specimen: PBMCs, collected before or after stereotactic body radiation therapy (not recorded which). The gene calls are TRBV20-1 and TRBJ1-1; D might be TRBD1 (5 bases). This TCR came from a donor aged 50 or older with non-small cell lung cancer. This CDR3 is CSALQQGSGFF. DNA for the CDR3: TGCAGTGCTCTTCAGCAGGGAAGTGGTTTCTTT.